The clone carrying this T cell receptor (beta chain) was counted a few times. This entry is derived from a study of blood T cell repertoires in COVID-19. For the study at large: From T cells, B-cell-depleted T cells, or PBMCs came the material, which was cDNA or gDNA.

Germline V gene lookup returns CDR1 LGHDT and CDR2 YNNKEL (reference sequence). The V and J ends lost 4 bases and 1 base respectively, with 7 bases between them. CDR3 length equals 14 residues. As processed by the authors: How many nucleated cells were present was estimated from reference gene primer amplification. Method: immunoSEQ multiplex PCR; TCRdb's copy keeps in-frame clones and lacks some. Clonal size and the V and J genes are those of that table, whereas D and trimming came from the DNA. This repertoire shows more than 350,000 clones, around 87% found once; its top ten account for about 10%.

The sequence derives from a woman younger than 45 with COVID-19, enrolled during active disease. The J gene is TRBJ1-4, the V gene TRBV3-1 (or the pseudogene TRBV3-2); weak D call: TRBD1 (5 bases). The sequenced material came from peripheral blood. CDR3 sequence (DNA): TGTGCCAGCAGCCTGGGGCTAACTAATGAAAAACTGTTTTTT. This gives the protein CASSLGLTNEKLFF.